This is a list of T cell receptor beta chains from one sample in a study of Ad26.COV2.S vaccination and SARS-CoV-2 variants. Libraries were prepared by immunoSEQ multiplex PCR; TCRdb keeps only in-frame clonotypes and omits some of them. The table records some 640,000 clones, 89% of them present only once. Specimen: peripheral blood, collected in a trial of Ad26.COV2.S vaccine versus placebo. The source of these receptors is a person aged 18-60 years who received the Ad26.COV2.S COVID-19 vaccine or a placebo. Each CDR3 is given with its conserved first and last residue. A D gene is named only where the DNA matches it firmly.

d_call: TRBD2; j_call: TRBJ2-1; v_call: TRBV6-5; cdr3_aa: CASSPPGLTYNEQFF
d_call: -; j_call: TRBJ2-6; v_call: TRBV5-1; cdr3_aa: CASSWGSNSGANVLTF
d_call: -; j_call: TRBJ2-3; v_call: TRBV11-2; cdr3_aa: CASSLLATSTDTQYF
d_call: TRBD1; j_call: TRBJ1-1; v_call: TRBV7-2; cdr3_aa: CASSLVGQGVMNTEAFF
d_call: -; j_call: TRBJ1-4; v_call: TRBV3-1/TRBV3-2; cdr3_aa: CASSQDAGATNEKLFF
d_call: -; j_call: TRBJ2-1; v_call: TRBV9; cdr3_aa: CASSVVYGEQFF
d_call: -; j_call: TRBJ2-1; v_call: TRBV3-1/TRBV3-2; cdr3_aa: CASSQASPSNEQFF
d_call: -; j_call: TRBJ2-3; v_call: TRBV7-3; cdr3_aa: CASSLPGLDTQYF
d_call: -; j_call: TRBJ2-1; v_call: TRBV6-6; cdr3_aa: CASSPTDEQFF
d_call: TRBD2; j_call: TRBJ2-5; v_call: TRBV5-6; cdr3_aa: CASSSLRGGQETQYF
d_call: -; j_call: TRBJ1-4; v_call: TRBV5-5; cdr3_aa: CASSSGPATNEKLFF
d_call: -; j_call: TRBJ1-4; v_call: TRBV2; cdr3_aa: CASSEVTATNEKLFF
d_call: -; j_call: TRBJ1-1; v_call: TRBV14; cdr3_aa: CASSQAPRVFFGGEAFF
d_call: -; j_call: TRBJ2-7; v_call: TRBV10-3; cdr3_aa: CAISESTGAAYEQYF
d_call: -; j_call: TRBJ2-3; v_call: TRBV5-8; cdr3_aa: CASRRDFTDTQYF
d_call: -; j_call: TRBJ2-1; v_call: TRBV12-3/TRBV12-4; cdr3_aa: CASRAEYNEQFF
d_call: -; j_call: TRBJ2-7; v_call: TRBV18; cdr3_aa: CASSPGRNYEQYF
d_call: -; j_call: TRBJ1-2; v_call: TRBV6-6; cdr3_aa: CARSYSGGGGGYGYTF
d_call: -; j_call: TRBJ2-1; v_call: TRBV19; cdr3_aa: CASTLGRNSYNEQFF
d_call: TRBD1; j_call: TRBJ1-2; v_call: TRBV9; cdr3_aa: CASSGDRNYGYTF
d_call: -; j_call: TRBJ1-5; v_call: TRBV5-1; cdr3_aa: CASSLSDNQPQHF
d_call: -; j_call: TRBJ2-7; v_call: TRBV5-8; cdr3_aa: CASSQFYQQYF
d_call: -; j_call: TRBJ2-7; v_call: TRBV3-1/TRBV3-2; cdr3_aa: CASTPRPFSGYEQYF
d_call: -; j_call: TRBJ2-3; v_call: TRBV15; cdr3_aa: CATSSPGQGTDTQYF
d_call: -; j_call: TRBJ2-6; v_call: TRBV30; cdr3_aa: CAGNSGANVLTF
d_call: TRBD2; j_call: TRBJ2-1; v_call: TRBV2; cdr3_aa: CASSDGLAGQGYNEQFF
d_call: -; j_call: TRBJ2-1; v_call: TRBV4-2; cdr3_aa: CASSQDWRSDFDNEQFF
d_call: TRBD2; j_call: TRBJ2-7; v_call: TRBV4-2; cdr3_aa: CASSRTGLAGGWYEQYF
d_call: -; j_call: TRBJ2-1; v_call: TRBV6-5; cdr3_aa: CASSHRNKAPEQFF
d_call: TRBD1; j_call: TRBJ1-2; v_call: TRBV19; cdr3_aa: CASTNDRGGTNYGYTF
d_call: -; j_call: TRBJ1-4; v_call: TRBV5-1; cdr3_aa: CASSFGSTNEKLFF
d_call: TRBD1; j_call: TRBJ2-3; v_call: TRBV12-3/TRBV12-4; cdr3_aa: CASSLRGLHF
d_call: -; j_call: TRBJ1-5; v_call: TRBV4-2; cdr3_aa: CASSQEYPRHQPQHF
d_call: TRBD2; j_call: TRBJ2-1; v_call: TRBV7-2; cdr3_aa: CASSLASGGDNEQFF
d_call: -; j_call: TRBJ1-3; v_call: TRBV12-3/TRBV12-4; cdr3_aa: CASSPHQDTIYF
d_call: TRBD1; j_call: TRBJ2-2; v_call: TRBV27; cdr3_aa: CASSFYGTGNTGELFF
d_call: -; j_call: TRBJ1-1; v_call: TRBV4-1; cdr3_aa: CASSHPPGGGVTEAFF
d_call: -; j_call: TRBJ1-2; v_call: TRBV2; cdr3_aa: CASSEATGAHYGYTF
d_call: TRBD1; j_call: TRBJ1-4; v_call: TRBV2; cdr3_aa: CASLTGLALTNEKLFF
d_call: -; j_call: TRBJ1-1; v_call: TRBV4-3; cdr3_aa: CASSQLTVNTEAFF
d_call: TRBD2; j_call: TRBJ2-2; v_call: TRBV27; cdr3_aa: CASSNPGGINTGELFF
d_call: -; j_call: TRBJ1-4; v_call: TRBV5-1; cdr3_aa: CASSLDRVGEKLFF
d_call: -; j_call: TRBJ1-2; v_call: TRBV30; cdr3_aa: CAWSVSFSGFGPRDGYTF
d_call: -; j_call: TRBJ1-5; v_call: TRBV10-3; cdr3_aa: CAISVGEEQPQHF
d_call: -; j_call: TRBJ2-5; v_call: TRBV10-3; cdr3_aa: CAIRQGFGETQYF
d_call: -; j_call: TRBJ2-3; v_call: TRBV27; cdr3_aa: CASSLLGTDTQYF
d_call: -; j_call: TRBJ1-4; v_call: TRBV5-5; cdr3_aa: CASSFGLNEKLFF
d_call: -; j_call: TRBJ2-3; v_call: TRBV5-5; cdr3_aa: CASSSRQDLSTDTQYF
d_call: -; j_call: TRBJ2-7; v_call: TRBV27; cdr3_aa: CASSLQGSYEQYF
d_call: -; j_call: TRBJ2-2; v_call: TRBV30; cdr3_aa: CAWSVWGSRDTGELFF
d_call: TRBD1; j_call: TRBJ2-2; v_call: TRBV12-3/TRBV12-4; cdr3_aa: CASRGQDTGELFF
d_call: -; j_call: TRBJ2-7; v_call: TRBV4-3; cdr3_aa: CASSQWDNYEQYF
d_call: -; j_call: TRBJ2-6; v_call: TRBV7-3; cdr3_aa: CASSPRSGANVLTF